The source of this T cell receptor (beta chain) is a study of blood T cells in healthy people across ages. Study-wide points: Comparison with aged donors showed that long-lived donors had more naive CD4+ cells and higher diversity.

Together with a sample-barcoded 5' primer, a J-beta primer mix was included in a second PCR lasting about 7 to 12 cycles. TCRdb reprocessed the 5' RACE reads via MiXCR and lists one record per CDR3 protein. This table has approximately 940,000 distinct CDR3 sequences, around 48% appearing once. CDR3 size: 13 residues. In germline, CDR1 is SGDLS, CDR2 YYNGEE. V was pared by 0 bases and J by 6 bases, with 7 bases between. This clonotype was counted between two and nine times. Its antigen is not known. Material: blood. The sequence came from a man aged 25 to 40 in good health. This chain joins TRBV9 and TRBJ2-1; D unclear. CDR3 in DNA: TGTGCCAGCAGCGTAGCTCCGGGCAATGAGCAGTTCTTC. Translated: CASSVAPGNEQFF.